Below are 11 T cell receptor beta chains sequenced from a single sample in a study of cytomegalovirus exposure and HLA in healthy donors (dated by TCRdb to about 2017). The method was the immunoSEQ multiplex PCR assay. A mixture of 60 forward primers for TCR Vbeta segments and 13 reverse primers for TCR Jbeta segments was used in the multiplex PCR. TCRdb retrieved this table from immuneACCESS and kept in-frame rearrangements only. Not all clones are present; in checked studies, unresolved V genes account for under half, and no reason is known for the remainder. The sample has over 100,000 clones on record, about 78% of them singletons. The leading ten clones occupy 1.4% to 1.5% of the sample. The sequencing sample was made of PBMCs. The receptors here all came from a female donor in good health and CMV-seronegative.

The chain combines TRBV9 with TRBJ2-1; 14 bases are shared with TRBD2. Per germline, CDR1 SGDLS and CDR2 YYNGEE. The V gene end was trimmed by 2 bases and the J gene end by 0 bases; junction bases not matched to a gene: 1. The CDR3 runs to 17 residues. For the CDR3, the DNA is TGTGCCAGCAGCGTCGGGACTAGCGGGAGCTCCTACAATGAGCAGTTCTTC. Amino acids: CASSVGTSGSSYNEQFF.

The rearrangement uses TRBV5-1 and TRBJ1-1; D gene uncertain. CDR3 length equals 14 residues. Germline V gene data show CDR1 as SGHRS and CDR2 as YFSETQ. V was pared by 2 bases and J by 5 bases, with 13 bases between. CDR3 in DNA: TGCGCCAGCAGCTTATGGGAAGGAGGAACTGAAGCTTTCTTT. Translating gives CASSLWEGGTEAFF.

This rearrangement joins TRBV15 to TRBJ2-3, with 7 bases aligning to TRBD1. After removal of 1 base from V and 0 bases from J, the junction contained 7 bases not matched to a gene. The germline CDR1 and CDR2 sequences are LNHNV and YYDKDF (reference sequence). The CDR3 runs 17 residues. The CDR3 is CATSRGKQGISTDTQYF. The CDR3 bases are TGTGCCACCAGCAGAGGTAAACAGGGGATAAGCACAGATACGCAGTATTTT.

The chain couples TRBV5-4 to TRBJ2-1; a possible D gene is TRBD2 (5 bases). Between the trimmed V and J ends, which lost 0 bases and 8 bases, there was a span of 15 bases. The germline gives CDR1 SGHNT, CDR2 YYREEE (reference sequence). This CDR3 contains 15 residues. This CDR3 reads CASSLVGDRGYEQFF. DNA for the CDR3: TGTGCCAGCAGCTTGGTGGGAGACCGAGGTTATGAGCAGTTCTTC. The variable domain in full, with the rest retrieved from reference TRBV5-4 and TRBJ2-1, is ETGVTQSPTHLIKTRGQQVTLRCSSQSGHNTVSWYQQALGQGPQFIFQYYREEENGRGNFPPRFSGLQFPNYSSELNVNALELDDSALYLCASSLVGDRGYEQFFGPGTRLTVL.

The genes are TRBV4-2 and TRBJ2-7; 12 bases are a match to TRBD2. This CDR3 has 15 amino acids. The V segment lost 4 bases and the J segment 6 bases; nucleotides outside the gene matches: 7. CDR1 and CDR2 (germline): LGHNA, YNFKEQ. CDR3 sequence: CASSPPLAGGVEQYF. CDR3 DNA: TGTGCCAGCAGCCCACCTCTAGCGGGAGGGGTCGAGCAGTACTTC.

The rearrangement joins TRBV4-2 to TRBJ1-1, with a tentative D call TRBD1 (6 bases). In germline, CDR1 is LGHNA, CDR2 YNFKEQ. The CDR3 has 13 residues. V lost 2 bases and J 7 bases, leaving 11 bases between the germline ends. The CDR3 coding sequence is TGTGCCAGCAGCCAACCGGGGACAAGTGAAGCTTTCTTT. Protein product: CASSQPGTSEAFF.

The CDR3 nucleotides read TGTGCCAGCAGCTTGGAGGGGTACGAGCAGTACTTC. This encodes CASSLEGYEQYF. The chain joins TRBV5-6 to TRBJ2-7, with TRBD1 as a possible D gene (5 bases). This CDR3 spans 12 amino acids. Looked up from germline, CDR1 is SGHDT and CDR2 is YYEEEE. Trimming shortened V by 0 bases and J by 4 bases, and 5 bases separated the two germline ends.

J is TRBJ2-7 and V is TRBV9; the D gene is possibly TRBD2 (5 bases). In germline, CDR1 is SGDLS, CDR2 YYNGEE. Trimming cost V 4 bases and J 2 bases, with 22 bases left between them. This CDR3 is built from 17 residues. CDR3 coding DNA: TGTGCCAGCAGCTCCCAAGATGGACTCCTTTCTCCCTACGAGCAGTACTTC. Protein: CASSSQDGLLSPYEQYF. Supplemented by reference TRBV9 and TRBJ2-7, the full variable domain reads DSGVTQTPKHLITATGQRVTLRCSPRSGDLSVYWYQQSLDQGLQFLIQYYNGEERAKGNILERFSAQQFPDLHSELNLSSLELGDSALYFCASSSQDGLLSPYEQYFGPGTRLTVT.

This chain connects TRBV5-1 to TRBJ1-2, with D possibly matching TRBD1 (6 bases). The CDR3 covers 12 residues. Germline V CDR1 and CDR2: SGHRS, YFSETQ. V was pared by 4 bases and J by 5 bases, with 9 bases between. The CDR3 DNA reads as TGCGCCAGCAGCCTTGGACAGTATGGCTACACCTTC. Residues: CASSLGQYGYTF.

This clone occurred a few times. CDR3 bases: TGTGCCAGCAGTGCCCTAGCGGGACGGGAGCAGTACTTC. It encodes CASSALAGREQYF. The chain is built from TRBV6-4 and TRBJ2-7; 9 bases line up with TRBD2. Trimming cost V 4 bases and J 7 bases; bases outside gene matches: 5. Germline lookup yields CDR1 MRHNA and CDR2 SNTAGT. CDR3 length equals 13 residues.

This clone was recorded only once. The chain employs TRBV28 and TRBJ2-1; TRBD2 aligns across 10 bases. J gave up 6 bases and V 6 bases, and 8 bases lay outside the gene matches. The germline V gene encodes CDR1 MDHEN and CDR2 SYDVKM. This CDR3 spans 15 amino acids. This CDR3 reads CASSLESGRANEQFF. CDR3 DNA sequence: TGTGCCAGCAGCTTAGAAAGCGGGAGGGCCAATGAGCAGTTCTTC.